The text below deals with one T cell receptor beta chain. The antigen is undetermined. This table comes from immunoSEQ multiplex PCR, and its TCRdb copy is limited to in-frame clones, with some not included. This table holds some 90,000 clones, 96% found once. These data belong to a study of cytomegalovirus exposure and HLA in healthy donors. Separation from the roughly 600-subject first cohort characterized the approximately 120-subject validation cohort, to which the donors belonged. Study conclusions and caveats: It was reportedly the case that the classifier diagnosed cytomegalovirus status with high specificity and sensitivity. The tendency of first-cohort TCR clusters to co-occur in the 100 to 150 validation repertoires emerged from a later analysis.

Germline lookup yields CDR1 MNHNY and CDR2 SVGAGI (reference sequence). This CDR3 comprises 15 residues. Trimming shortened V by 4 bases and J by 0 bases, and 9 bases separated the two germline ends. The chain uses TRBV6-6 and TRBJ2-2, with a weak D call TRBD1 (5 bases). Sample: PBMCs. The sequence was obtained from a man between 18 and 35 years old in good health and CMV-seronegative. CDR3 in DNA: TGTGCCAGCAGTTCCCCGGACACGAACACCGGGGAGCTGTTTTTT. Protein sequence: CASSSPDTNTGELFF.